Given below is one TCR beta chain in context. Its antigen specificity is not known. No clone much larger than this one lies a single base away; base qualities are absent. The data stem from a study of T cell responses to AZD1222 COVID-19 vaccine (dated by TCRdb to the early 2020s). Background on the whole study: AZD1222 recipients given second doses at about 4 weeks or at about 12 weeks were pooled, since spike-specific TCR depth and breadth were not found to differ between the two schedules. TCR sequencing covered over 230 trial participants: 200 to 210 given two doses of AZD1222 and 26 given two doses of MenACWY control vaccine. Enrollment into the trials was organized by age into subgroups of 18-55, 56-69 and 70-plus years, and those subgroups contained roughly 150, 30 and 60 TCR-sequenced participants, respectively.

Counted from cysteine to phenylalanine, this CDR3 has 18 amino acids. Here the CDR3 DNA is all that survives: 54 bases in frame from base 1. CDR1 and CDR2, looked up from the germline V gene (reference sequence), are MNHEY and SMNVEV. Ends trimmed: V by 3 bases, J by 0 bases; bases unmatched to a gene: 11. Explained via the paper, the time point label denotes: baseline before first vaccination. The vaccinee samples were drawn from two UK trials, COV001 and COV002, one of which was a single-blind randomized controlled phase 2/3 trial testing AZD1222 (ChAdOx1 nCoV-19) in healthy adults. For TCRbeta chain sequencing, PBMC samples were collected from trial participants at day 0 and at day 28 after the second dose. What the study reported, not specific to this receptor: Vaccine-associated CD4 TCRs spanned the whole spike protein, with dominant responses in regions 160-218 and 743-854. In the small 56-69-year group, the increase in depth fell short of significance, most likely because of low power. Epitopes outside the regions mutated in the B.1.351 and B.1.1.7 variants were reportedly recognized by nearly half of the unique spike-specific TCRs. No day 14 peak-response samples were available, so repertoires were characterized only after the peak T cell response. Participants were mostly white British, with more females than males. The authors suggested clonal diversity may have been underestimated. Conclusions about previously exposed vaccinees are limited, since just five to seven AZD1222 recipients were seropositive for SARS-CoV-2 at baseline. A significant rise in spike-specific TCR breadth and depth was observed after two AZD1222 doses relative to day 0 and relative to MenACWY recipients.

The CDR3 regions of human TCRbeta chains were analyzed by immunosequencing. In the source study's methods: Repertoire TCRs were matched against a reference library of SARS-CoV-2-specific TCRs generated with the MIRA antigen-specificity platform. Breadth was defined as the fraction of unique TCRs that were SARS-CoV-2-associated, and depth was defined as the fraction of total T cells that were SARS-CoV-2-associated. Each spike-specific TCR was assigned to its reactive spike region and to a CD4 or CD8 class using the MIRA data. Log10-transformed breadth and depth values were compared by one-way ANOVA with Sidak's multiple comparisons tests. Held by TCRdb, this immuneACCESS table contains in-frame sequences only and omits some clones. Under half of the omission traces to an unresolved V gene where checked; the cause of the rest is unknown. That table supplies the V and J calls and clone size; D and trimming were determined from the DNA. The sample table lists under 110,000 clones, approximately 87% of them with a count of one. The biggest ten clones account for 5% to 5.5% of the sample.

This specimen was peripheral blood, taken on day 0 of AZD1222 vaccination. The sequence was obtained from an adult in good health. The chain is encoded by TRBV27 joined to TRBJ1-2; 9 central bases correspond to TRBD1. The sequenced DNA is TGTGCCAGCAGTTTGACCCGGGTAGGACAGGGGCCTAACTATGGCTACACCTTC. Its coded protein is CASSLTRVGQGPNYGYTF.